These T cell receptor beta chains were read from a single sample in a study of shared clonotypes between healthy human individuals. Assay: immunoSEQ multiplex PCR; the TCRdb copy retains only in-frame clones and omits some. The sample lists approximately 640,000 clones; approximately 79% were seen once. Sequencing was carried out using memory CD4+ T cells sorted from blood. These receptor sequences come from a woman in her twenties or thirties in good health. Both conserved end residues are part of each CDR3. D genes are given only for firm matches. The size field is filled for only some rows; it gives once, few, many or a size class.

TRBJ2-5	-	TRBV15	-	TGTGCCACCAGCACTAAGGGTGGGAGGGAGACCCAGTACTTC	CATSTKGGRETQYF
TRBJ2-5	TRBD1	TRBV28	-	TGTGCCAGCAGTATACAGGGGGAGCAAGAGACCCAGTACTTC	CASSIQGEQETQYF
TRBJ2-7	TRBD1	TRBV18	-	TGTGCCAGCTCACCCACACAGGGGTCCTACGAGCAGTACTTC	CASSPTQGSYEQYF
TRBJ1-1	TRBD1	TRBV14	-	TGTGCCAGCAGCCGCCGGACAGGGCCGAACACTGAAGCTTTCTTT	CASSRRTGPNTEAFF
TRBJ1-2	-	TRBV6-5	-	TGTGCCAGCAGTGCCCGGACCCGGGGTGGCTACACCTTC	CASSARTRGGYTF
TRBJ1-2	TRBD1	TRBV6-6	-	TGTGCCAGCAGCCCCGGACAGGATTATGGCTACACCTTC	CASSPGQDYGYTF
TRBJ1-5	TRBD1	TRBV7-2	-	TGTGCCAGCAGCCTCGACAGGGGAAGCAATCAGCCCCAGCATTTT	CASSLDRGSNQPQHF
TRBJ1-2	-	TRBV6-5	few	TGTGCCAGCAGTTTCGGACAGTCGACAGGAATCAGCTACACCTTC	CASSFGQSTGISYTF
TRBJ2-7	-	TRBV6-5	few	TGTGCCAGCAGTTACTCAGGTTCTCACGAGCAGTACTTC	CASSYSGSHEQYF
TRBJ2-1	TRBD2	TRBV18	-	TGTGCCAGCTCACCACCAGTTTCTAGCGGACACAATGAGCAGTTCTTC	CASSPPVSSGHNEQFF
TRBJ2-2	-	TRBV14	-	TGTGCCAGCAGCCAGGCGAGGACCCGGGAGCTGTTTTTT	CASSQARTRELFF
TRBJ2-6	TRBD2	TRBV7-8	few	TGTGCCAGCAGCTTAGACCCACTAGCGGGAGCTGGGGCCAACGTCCTGACTTTC	CASSLDPLAGAGANVLTF
TRBJ2-6	-	TRBV11-2	-	TGTGCCAGCAGCTTGGGAGTCTCTGGGGCCAACGTCCTGACTTTC	CASSLGVSGANVLTF
TRBJ2-3	-	TRBV11-1	-	TGTGCCAGCAGCTGGATGGAGGGTACGCAGTATTTT	CASSWMEGTQYF
TRBJ2-2	TRBD2	TRBV19	few	TGTGCCAGTAGTATCAAAAGCGGGAGGCCGAACACCGGGGAGCTGTTTTTT	CASSIKSGRPNTGELFF
TRBJ1-5	-	TRBV19	-	TGTGCCAGTAGTATTTGGAGTCAGCCCCAGCATTTT	CASSIWSQPQHF
TRBJ2-5	TRBD2	TRBV9	-	TGTGCCAGCAGCGTATCACTAGCGGGAGGAGAGACCCAGTACTTC	CASSVSLAGGETQYF
TRBJ1-5	-	TRBV28	few	TGTGCCAGCGCTGCGGGGAGCCATAGCAATCAGCCCCAGCATTTT	CASAAGSHSNQPQHF
TRBJ2-3	-	TRBV29-1	-	TGCAGCGTTTTCCAGGGGAGGGATACGCAGTATTTT	CSVFQGRDTQYF
TRBJ2-7	TRBD1	TRBV11-2	once	TGTGCCAGCACCGCCAGAATAGGGACAGGGACCTACGAGCAGTACTTC	CASTARIGTGTYEQYF
TRBJ2-2	-	TRBV7-9	-	TGTGCCAGCAGCCACCAACAGGGTCCCACCGGGGAGCTGTTTTTT	CASSHQQGPTGELFF
TRBJ2-3	TRBD2	TRBV15	-	TGTGCCACCAGCAAACCCAAAGGGACTAGCAGTGCAACAGATACGCAGTATTTT	CATSKPKGTSSATDTQYF
TRBJ2-7	-	TRBV5-8	-	TGTGCCAGCAGCCCGACTAGCTACGAGCAGTACTTC	CASSPTSYEQYF
TRBJ1-1	-	TRBV11-3	many	TGTGCCACCCCACGCGCGGGCCCCAGGGGTATCACTGAAGCTTTCTTT	CATPRAGPRGITEAFF
TRBJ2-2	TRBD1	TRBV5-1	-	TGCGCCAGCAGCCCGGACAGGGGGCACCGGGAGCTGTTTTTT	CASSPDRGHRELFF
TRBJ1-1	-	TRBV5-1	-	TGCGCCAGCAGCGTGGACTTGGGCGCTGAAGCTTTCTTT	CASSVDLGAEAFF
TRBJ1-1	-	TRBV7-2	-	TGTGCCAGCAGCCCCCGAGACTGGCGGAACACTGAAGCTTTCTTT	CASSPRDWRNTEAFF
TRBJ1-3	-	TRBV4-1	few	TGCGCCAGCAGCCAAGGAAATATACAGGGCCCCGGAAACACCATATATTTT	CASSQGNIQGPGNTIYF
TRBJ1-5	-	TRBV28	-	TGTGCCAGCAGTTTCCGGCAACAGCCCCAGCATTTT	CASSFRQQPQHF
TRBJ1-4	-	TRBV30	once	TGTGCCTCGGTGGGACGGATCCCATCTGAAAAACTGTTTTTT	CASVGRIPSEKLFF
TRBJ1-1	-	TRBV10-2	-	TGCGCCAGTAAGGGACAAGCGAACACTGAAGCTTTCTTT	CASKGQANTEAFF
TRBJ2-7	-	TRBV7-9	-	TGTGCCAGCAGCTTCTCCATCGAGCAGTACTTC	CASSFSIEQYF
TRBJ2-7	-	TRBV14	-	TGTGCCAGCAGCCAAGTGCTGGGGATTCGGTCCGAGCAGTACTTC	CASSQVLGIRSEQYF
TRBJ2-2	TRBD2	TRBV5-4	-	TGTGCCAGCAGCTTGGTTTTAACCGGGAGGAGGGCCGGGGAGCTGTTTTTT	CASSLVLTGRRAGELFF
TRBJ1-3	TRBD1	TRBV18	-	TGTGCCAGCTCCGCCGGGACAGCGACTTCTGGAAACACCATATATTTT	CASSAGTATSGNTIYF
TRBJ2-1	TRBD2	TRBV19	-	TGTGCCAGTAAAATTGGGGGAGGGCCCCTCAATGAGCAGTTCTTC	CASKIGGGPLNEQFF
TRBJ2-3	TRBD1	TRBV19	-	TGTGCCACCAACCCAGGGGGTAGCACAGATACGCAGTATTTT	CATNPGGSTDTQYF
TRBJ1-1	TRBD1	TRBV4-2	many	TGTGCCAGCAGCCAAGGGACAGACAGGGGGATTACTGAAGCTTTCTTT	CASSQGTDRGITEAFF
TRBJ1-2	TRBD1	TRBV6-5	-	TGTGCCAGCAACACGGCAGGGGGCGAAATCTCTGGCTACACCTTC	CASNTAGGEISGYTF
TRBJ1-1	-	TRBV6-1	-	TGTGCCAGCAGTGAATCCCCCACGACACGGAAAGGGGATGAAGCTTTCTTT	CASSESPTTRKGDEAFF
TRBJ2-3	TRBD2	TRBV7-9	-	TGTGCCAGCAGCATAGGGACTAGCGGAGACACAGATACGCAGTATTTT	CASSIGTSGDTDTQYF
TRBJ2-1	-	TRBV20-1	-	TGCAGTGCCGGCGGAGGCCGGGGTTCGTTCTTC	CSAGGGRGSFF
TRBJ1-5	-	TRBV30	-	TGTGCCTGCACCGCCGCTGTCAATCAGCCCCAGCATTTT	CACTAAVNQPQHF
TRBJ2-7	-	TRBV6-5	-	TGTGCCAGCAGTTACCGTTTGACAGGTACAGCCTACGAGCAGTACTTC	CASSYRLTGTAYEQYF
TRBJ2-2	TRBD2	TRBV5-1	-	TGCGCCAGCAGCTTAGGACTAGGGGGGGAGCTGTTTTTT	CASSLGLGGELFF